These T cell receptor beta chains were read from a single sample in a study of blood T cell repertoires in COVID-19. The assay was immunoSEQ multiplex PCR, and TCRdb's table has in-frame clones only and misses some. Among 120,000 or so clones, around nine tenths were seen once, and the ten largest hold approximately 8%. Sequencing used peripheral blood. These receptors all stem from a man in his forties or fifties with acute or convalescent COVID-19. Each CDR3 is given with its conserved first and last residue. The order of the fields is CDR3 protein, V gene, J gene, D gene. The D gene is left open where the match is weak.

CDR3: CASSLWGETGEQYF; V: TRBV7-2; J: TRBJ2-7; D: .
CDR3: CASRPGTAQETQYF; V: TRBV5-4; J: TRBJ2-5; D: TRBD1
CDR3: CASGFHTGGLNQPQHF; V: TRBV12-5; J: TRBJ1-5; D: TRBD1
CDR3: CASSAGVRSNQPQHF; V: TRBV27; J: TRBJ1-5; D: .
CDR3: CASRTRGLSTDTQYF; V: TRBV27; J: TRBJ2-3; D: .
CDR3: CASSFEGAGVYEQFF; V: TRBV5-1; J: TRBJ2-1; D: TRBD2
CDR3: CASSSSSSYNEQFF; V: TRBV27; J: TRBJ2-1; D: .
CDR3: CARIQGNYGYTF; V: TRBV27; J: TRBJ1-2; D: .
CDR3: CASSPNFPGLALSKQYF; V: TRBV7-2; J: TRBJ2-7; D: .
CDR3: CASSRQGTYNEQFF; V: TRBV11-3; J: TRBJ2-1; D: TRBD1